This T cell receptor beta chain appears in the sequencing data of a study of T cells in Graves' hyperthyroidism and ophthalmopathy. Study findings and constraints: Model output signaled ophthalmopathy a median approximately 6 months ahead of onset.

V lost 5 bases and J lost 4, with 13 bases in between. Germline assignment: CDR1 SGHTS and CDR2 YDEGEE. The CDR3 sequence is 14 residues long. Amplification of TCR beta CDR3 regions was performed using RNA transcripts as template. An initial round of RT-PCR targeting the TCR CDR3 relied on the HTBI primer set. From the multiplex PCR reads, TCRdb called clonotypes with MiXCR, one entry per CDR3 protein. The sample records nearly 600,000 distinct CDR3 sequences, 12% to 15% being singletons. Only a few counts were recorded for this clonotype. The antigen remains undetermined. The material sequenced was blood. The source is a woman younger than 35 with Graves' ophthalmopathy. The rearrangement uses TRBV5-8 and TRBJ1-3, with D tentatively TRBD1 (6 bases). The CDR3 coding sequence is TGTGCCAGCAGGCCGACAGGTGGAGGAAACACCATATATTTT. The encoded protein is CASRPTGGGNTIYF. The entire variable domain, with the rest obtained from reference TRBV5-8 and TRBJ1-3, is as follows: EAGVTQSPTHLIKTRGQQATLRCSPISGHTSVYWYQQALGLGLQFLLWYDEGEERNRGNFPPRFSGRQFPNYSSELNVNALELEDSALYLCASRPTGGGNTIYFGEGSWLTVV.